These 21 T cell receptor beta chains came from one sample sequenced in a study of beta chain features in type 1 diabetes listed by TCRdb under 2018. The receptor library was made with the immunoSEQ multiplex PCR assay. All of the isolated RNA was reverse transcribed with the High Capacity cDNA Reverse Transcription Kit, so expressed TCRB transcripts were sequenced. Held by TCRdb, this immuneACCESS table contains in-frame sequences only and omits some clones. Under half of the omission traces to an unresolved V gene where checked; the cause of the rest is unknown. Within this sample are about 620,000 clones, with around 16% of them counted one time only. About 0.097% of the sample is held by the ten biggest clonotypes. What was sequenced was naive CD4+ T cells from blood. In light of the paper, this sample's cell subset or site label describes: true naive CD4+ T cells. All receptors derive from a man aged 18 to 29 in good health.

The gene calls are TRBV29-1 and TRBJ1-4; D is undetermined. V was trimmed by 4 bases and J by 16 bases, leaving 40 bases between them. The CDR3 loop spans 19 amino acids. Germline values: CDR1 SQVTM, CDR2 ANQGSEA. The CDR3 here is CSVVSGRPSVSPPRGSPFF. The CDR3 DNA reads as TGCAGCGTTGTAAGCGGACGCCCCAGCGTTTCACCGCCCAGAGGATCGCCGTTTTTT.

This chain connects TRBV7-3 to TRBJ2-3, with D possibly being TRBD1 (6 bases). CDR1 is SGHTA, CDR2 FQGTGA, per germline. With 6 bases removed from V and 0 bases from J, the gap between germline ends came to 13 bases. CDR3 length: 15 residues. As DNA, the CDR3 is TGTGCCAGCAGTTTACAGGGTAAAAGCACAGATACGCAGTATTTT. It specifies CASSLQGKSTDTQYF.

The V call is TRBV28, the J call TRBJ1-3; tentative D call: TRBD1 (5 bases). Per germline, CDR1 MDHEN and CDR2 SYDVKM. The CDR3 sequence is 12 residues long. The V gene lost 6 bases and the J gene lost 7 bases, with 10 bases spanning the gap. The CDR3 loop reads CASRQGANTIYF. The CDR3 DNA is TGTGCCAGCAGACAAGGGGCGAACACCATATATTTT.

This clone was observed a few times. V gene TRBV7-2 combines with J gene TRBJ2-5; D possibly corresponds to TRBD1 (5 bases). Trimming took 5 bases from V and 2 from J, leaving 12 bases between them. Germline V lookup: CDR1 SGHTA, CDR2 FQGNSA. The CDR3 loop spans 14 amino acids. The chain's CDR3 is CASSRSRQQETQYF. CDR3 coding DNA: TGTGCCAGCAGCCGATCCCGACAGCAAGAGACCCAGTACTTC.

J is TRBJ2-5 and V is TRBV14; D call uncertain. CDR3 length: 14 residues. Germline CDR1 SGHDN, CDR2 FVKESK. With 0 bases removed from V and 6 bases from J, the gap between germline ends came to 11 bases. The CDR3, as DNA: TGTGCCAGCAGCCAAGAATCTGCCAGCAAGACCCAGTACTTC. Its translation: CASSQESASKTQYF.

The genes are TRBV5-1 and TRBJ2-7; 7 bases align to TRBD1. Germline V lookup: CDR1 SGHRS, CDR2 YFSETQ. V trimming: 0 bases; J trimming: 2 bases; junction bases outside the gene matches: 5. The CDR3 sequence is 15 residues long. CDR3 sequence reads: CASSLVEGAPYEQYF. CDR3 sequence (DNA): TGCGCCAGCAGCTTGGTAGAGGGGGCGCCCTACGAGCAGTACTTC.

This clone was picked up a small number of times. The chain couples TRBV10-3 to TRBJ1-1, with 9 bases identical to TRBD1. V lost 2 bases, J lost 5 bases, and 9 bases stayed unmatched. CDR3 length: 16 amino acids. Per germline, CDR1 ENHRY and CDR2 SYGVKD. The CDR3 nucleotides are TGTGCCATCAGTGAGCCTACAGGGGGCGGGAGGACTGAAGCTTTCTTT. Translation: CAISEPTGGGRTEAFF.

The chain combines TRBV12-5 with TRBJ2-5, with 11 bases fitting TRBD2. Losses at the gene ends were 3 bases for V and 5 bases for J; bases not matched to a gene: 2. The CDR3 loop spans 14 amino acids. Looked up from germline, CDR1 is LGHNT and CDR2 is FRNRAP. CDR3 nucleotides: TGTGCTAGTGGTTTATCTAGCGGGGGGGAGACCCAGTACTTC. Its translation: CASGLSSGGETQYF.

This clone was counted between two and nine times. J is TRBJ1-3 and V is TRBV2; possible D gene TRBD1, 6 bases. In germline, CDR1 is SNHLY, CDR2 FYNNEI. This CDR3 contains 13 residues. The V and J ends lost 11 bases and 4 bases respectively, with 15 bases between them. CDR3 region: CAVSWGLGNTIYF. The CDR3 DNA follows: TGTGCCGTCAGTTGGGGGCTAGGAAACACCATATATTTT.

The gene calls are TRBV7-2 and TRBJ2-4, with D perhaps TRBD1 (6 bases). CDR3 length: 14 residues. V was trimmed by 5 bases and J by 9 bases, leaving 17 bases between them. Germline lookup yields CDR1 SGHTA and CDR2 FQGNSA. This CDR3 is CASSQGMGAAIQYF. The CDR3 region has the DNA TGTGCCAGCAGCCAGGGGATGGGGGCGGCCATTCAGTACTTC.

This clone was counted only a few times. CDR3 in amino acids: CASSHQGYNSPLHF. The CDR3 bases are TGCGCCAGCAGCCACCAGGGGTATAATTCACCCCTCCACTTT. The chain combines TRBV4-3 with TRBJ1-6; possibly TRBD1 for D (6 bases). The CDR3 spans 14 residues. Germline CDR1 and CDR2: LGHNA and YSLEER. Trimming pared 3 bases from V and 4 bases from J, leaving 7 bases between.

The J gene is TRBJ1-4, the V gene TRBV7-8, with unresolved D. The germline V gene encodes CDR1 SGHVS and CDR2 FQNEAQ. This CDR3 comprises 15 residues. The V gene lost 5 bases and the J gene lost 4 bases, with 14 bases spanning the gap. The CDR3 bases are TGTGCCAGCAGCCCACGATGGAGCGATAATGAAAAACTGTTTTTT. It is translated as CASSPRWSDNEKLFF.

This clone was seen only a few times. J is TRBJ2-7 and V is TRBV5-1, with 7 bases matching TRBD1. The V segment lost 4 bases and the J segment 2 bases; nucleotides outside the gene matches: 6. Germline lookup yields CDR1 SGHRS and CDR2 YFSETQ. This CDR3 is built from 14 residues. CDR3: CASSRPGQTYEQYF. In DNA, the CDR3 is TGCGCCAGCAGCCGCCCGGGACAGACCTACGAGCAGTACTTC.

The rearrangement uses TRBV4-2 and TRBJ2-1; 13 bases match TRBD2. CDR3 length: 19 amino acids. Germline V gene data show CDR1 as LGHNA and CDR2 as YNFKEQ. V shed 0 bases and J 8 bases; nucleotides not matched to a gene: 13. The CDR3 loop is CASSQDPPRTSGGRDEQFF. The CDR3 DNA reads as TGTGCCAGCAGCCAAGACCCCCCTAGGACTAGCGGGGGCCGGGATGAGCAGTTCTTC.

This rearrangement joins TRBV28 to TRBJ1-1, with 7 bases lining up with TRBD1. In germline, CDR1 is MDHEN, CDR2 SYDVKM. Unmatched junction bases numbered 9, after V lost 7 bases and J lost 1 base. The CDR3 covers 15 residues. The CDR3 protein is CASIPPRGRNTEAFF. The CDR3 bases are TGTGCCAGCATTCCCCCCAGGGGGAGGAACACTGAAGCTTTCTTT.

This clone was detected only a few times. The chain links TRBV4-2 to TRBJ2-7; 11 nucleotides align to TRBD2. J was trimmed by 2 bases and V by 2 bases; bases with no gene match: 5. The CDR3 covers 16 residues. Germline values: CDR1 LGHNA, CDR2 YNFKEQ. In DNA form, the CDR3 reads TGTGCCAGCAGCCAAACAACTAGCGGGAGAACCTACGAGCAGTACTTC. Translated, it gives CASSQTTSGRTYEQYF.

This clone has a handful of counts. The V gene is TRBV2, the J gene TRBJ2-7; D is undetermined. Deletions cut 6 bases from V and 4 bases from J, with 4 bases between. CDR3 length: 10 amino acids. Looked up from germline, CDR1 is SNHLY and CDR2 is FYNNEI. CDR3 in DNA: TGTGCCAGCAGGAGATACGAGCAGTACTTC. Its protein product is CASRRYEQYF.

The chain employs TRBV20-1 and TRBJ2-7; 8 nucleotides line up with TRBD1. The CDR3 is 11 residues long. The germline V gene has CDR1 DFQATT and CDR2 SNEGSKA (reference sequence). Here the CDR3 DNA reads TGCATGGGACAGGAGGGCTACGAGCAGTACTTC. Its protein is CMGQEGYEQYF.

This clone turned up a few times. The gene calls are TRBV18 and TRBJ2-5; tentatively, D is TRBD2 (6 bases). Germline lookup yields CDR1 KGHSH and CDR2 LQKENI. This CDR3 spans 15 amino acids. V was cut by 3 bases and J by 4 bases, with 15 bases left in between. CDR3 in amino acids: CASSPNRQGGETQYF. The CDR3, as DNA: TGTGCCAGCTCACCTAATCGGCAGGGAGGAGAGACCCAGTACTTC.

This clone was observed a few times. This chain uses TRBV20-1 with TRBJ2-1; D is uncertain. Germline values: CDR1 DFQATT, CDR2 SNEGSKA (reference sequence). This CDR3 is 10 amino acids long. The germline V and J ends were trimmed by 6 bases and 6 bases, with 6 bases remaining between them. CDR3 protein: CSAVGNEQFF. CDR3 nucleotide sequence: TGCAGTGCCGTGGGCAATGAGCAGTTCTTC.

This clone was seen a handful of times. The chain links TRBV18 to TRBJ1-6; 9 bases match TRBD1. Trimming removed 3 bases from V and 10 bases from J; junction bases left unmatched: 7. The length of the CDR3 is 15 residues. CDR1 is KGHSH, CDR2 LQKENI, per germline. The DNA for the CDR3 is TGTGCCAGCTCACCCACAGGGGGCTTTTCCTCACCCCTCCACTTT. The encoded protein is CASSPTGGFSSPLHF.